These 28 T cell receptor beta chains were all obtained from the same sample, sequenced in a study of a mutant IDH1 vaccine in newly diagnosed glioma. Data came from immunoSEQ multiplex PCR; TCRdb stores just in-frame clones and leaves some out. The data contain roughly 120,000 clones, roughly 88% of them singletons. For these TCRs, the target antigens are not known. As for time point: week 11, during vaccination. Each dose of the vaccine consisted of 300 ug of mutant IDH1 20-mer peptide, with topical imiquimod. Specimen: PBMCs, collected from a glioma patient whose treatment included an IDH1 peptide vaccine. These receptors were taken from a woman in her forties or fifties with glioma.

The rearrangement links TRBV6-1 to TRBJ1-4; maybe TRBD1 (5 bases). V lost 0 bases, J lost 8 bases, and 10 bases lay in between. CDR1 is MNHNS and CDR2 is SASEGT in the germline V gene. This CDR3 contains 14 residues. The CDR3 loop is CASSEAQGQEKLFF. As DNA, the CDR3 is TGTGCCAGCAGTGAAGCGCAGGGTCAGGAAAAACTGTTTTTT.

The J gene is TRBJ2-7, the V gene TRBV30; tentative D call: TRBD2 (6 bases). This CDR3 contains 13 residues. The V and J ends lost 2 bases and 6 bases respectively, with 14 bases between them. The V gene's germline CDR1 is GTSNPN and CDR2 SVGIG (reference sequence). The CDR3 sequence is CAWSYSLGGEQYF. For the CDR3, the DNA is TGTGCCTGGAGTTATAGCCTGGGGGGCGAGCAGTACTTC.

The gene calls are TRBV29-1 and TRBJ2-1, with unresolved D. The CDR3 sequence is 12 residues long. Germline lookup yields CDR1 SQVTM and CDR2 ANQGSEA. The germline V and J ends were trimmed by 0 bases and 9 bases, with 9 bases remaining between them. In DNA form, the CDR3 reads TGCAGCGTTGAAGAAGGCGGTAGTGAGCAGTTCTTC. This gives the protein CSVEEGGSEQFF.

V is TRBV6-5 and J is TRBJ1-6; weak D call: TRBD1 (5 bases). The V gene's germline CDR1 is MNHEY and CDR2 SVGAGI. V shed 7 bases and J shed 7 bases, with 14 bases lying between them. The CDR3 runs to 14 residues. The CDR3 DNA is TGTGCCAGCAATCCGGGACGGCCGAATTCACCCCTCCACTTT. Amino acid sequence: CASNPGRPNSPLHF.

The CDR3 region is CASSDPLTEQFF. Written as DNA, the CDR3 is TGCGCCAGCTCCGACCCCCTCACAGAGCAGTTCTTC. The chain carries TRBV10-1 and TRBJ2-1; D remains unclear. The V end was cut by 8 bases, the J end by 10 bases, with 15 bases between. The CDR3 runs 12 residues. Germline V gene sequence: CDR1 WNHNN, CDR2 SYGVQD (reference sequence).

V gene TRBV15 combines with J gene TRBJ2-2; 7 bases are shared with TRBD1. The germline CDR1 and CDR2 sequences are LNHNV and YYDKDF (reference sequence). The CDR3 consists of 16 residues. J gave up 2 bases and V 1 base, and 4 bases lay outside the gene matches. CDR3 bases: TGTGCCACCAGCAGAGGTGGGACAGATAACACCGGGGAGCTGTTTTTT. It encodes CATSRGGTDNTGELFF.

The chain uses TRBV29-1 and TRBJ2-7, with D possibly being TRBD2 (5 bases). The CDR3 has 11 residues. Germline-derived CDR1 and CDR2 are SQVTM and ANQGSEA. V lost 4 bases and J lost 1, with 5 bases in between. The chain's CDR3 is CSVGTSYEQYF. The CDR3 DNA reads TGCAGCGTTGGGACTTCCTACGAGCAGTACTTC.

V and J are TRBV7-2 and TRBJ1-5; 7 bases map to TRBD1. Germline V CDR1 and CDR2: SGHTA, FQGNSA. With V trimmed by 8 bases and J by 3 bases, 4 bases remained unmatched. The CDR3 runs to 13 residues. CDR3 sequence (DNA): TGTGCCAGCTTGACAGGGCCCAATCAGCCCCAGCATTTT. Its translation is CASLTGPNQPQHF.

The rearrangement joins TRBV7-9 to TRBJ2-7; the D is unclear. V gave up 4 bases and J gave up 4 bases, with 8 bases separating them. The CDR3 loop spans 12 amino acids. The V gene's germline CDR1 is SEHNR and CDR2 FQNEAQ (reference sequence). CDR3 coding DNA: TGTGCCAGCAGCTCGGACGAGTACGAGCAGTACTTC. Residues: CASSSDEYEQYF.

The chain recombines TRBV10-3 with TRBJ1-2; D ambiguous. Germline loops: CDR1 ENHRY, CDR2 SYGVKD. Trimming took off 6 bases at V and 4 bases at J, with 9 bases between the two ends. The CDR3 has 12 amino acids. The CDR3: CAIRVGVYGYTF. Here the CDR3 DNA reads TGTGCCATCAGGGTGGGCGTCTATGGCTACACCTTC.

This chain joins TRBV21-1 and TRBJ2-3. TRBV21-1 is a known pseudogene. The CDR3 contains 15 residues. CDR3 in amino acids: CASNYKGRSTDTQYF. The CDR3 region has the DNA TGTGCCAGCAACTACAAGGGACGGAGCACAGATACGCAGTATTTT.

V gene TRBV4-1 combines with J gene TRBJ2-7, with a weak D call TRBD2 (6 bases). Germline values: CDR1 MGHRA, CDR2 YSYEKL. Trimming removed 0 bases from V and 3 bases from J, with 15 bases in between. CDR3 length: 16 residues. The DNA for the CDR3 is TGCGCCAGCAGCCAAGATGGTAGCGGTTTAAACTACGAGCAGTACTTC. It codes for CASSQDGSGLNYEQYF.

The V gene is TRBV19, the J gene TRBJ1-6, with 12 bases matching TRBD1. CDR3 length equals 18 residues. Germline trimming cut 6 bases from V and 4 bases from J; bases unmatched to any gene: 10. Germline CDR1 is LNHDA and CDR2 is SQIVND (reference sequence). This CDR3 reads CASSSGTGGAGYNSPLHF. The CDR3 nucleotides are TGTGCCAGTAGCTCCGGGACAGGGGGCGCGGGATATAATTCACCCCTCCACTTT.

The J gene is TRBJ2-7, the V gene TRBV11-2; no reliable D call. V was pared by 3 bases and J by 0 bases, with 3 bases between. Germline CDR1 and CDR2: SGHAT and FQNNGV. The CDR3 contains 12 residues. The CDR3 DNA reads as TGTGCCAGCAGCTTTGACTCCTACGAGCAGTACTTC. This translates into CASSFDSYEQYF.

The chain recombines TRBV27 with TRBJ2-5, with D maybe TRBD1 (6 bases). The J call may be faulty, since TRBJ2-7 better matches the DNA end. Germline V gives CDR1 MNHEY, CDR2 SMNVEV (reference sequence). The CDR3 extends over 12 amino acids. The DNA for the CDR3 is TGTGCCAGCAGTCCCACAGGGCACGAGCAGTACTTC. Translating it yields CASSPTGHEQYF.

V is TRBV7-8 and J is TRBJ2-5, with D unresolved. The J call may be in error: the DNA end matches TRBJ2-7 better. The length of the CDR3 is 14 residues. Germline V gives CDR1 SGHVS, CDR2 FQNEAQ. CDR3 bases: TGTGCCAGCAGCCCGGGTCCTCGGTCCTACGAGCAGTACTTC. Translating it yields CASSPGPRSYEQYF.

V and J are TRBV5-1 and TRBJ2-1; the match to TRBD2 covers 7 bases. This CDR3 region has 16 residues. V lost 0 bases to trimming and J lost 4 bases; unmatched junction nucleotides: 7. Looked up from germline, CDR1 is SGHRS and CDR2 is YFSETQ. The CDR3 loop reads CASSLAWPSGYNEQFF. In DNA form, the CDR3 reads TGCGCCAGCAGCTTGGCTTGGCCTAGCGGATACAATGAGCAGTTCTTC.

The J gene is TRBJ2-7, the V gene TRBV7-6; TRBD2 matches at 9 bases. This CDR3 has 15 amino acids. Looked up from germline, CDR1 is SGHVS and CDR2 is FNYEAQ. V lost 4 bases, J lost 3 bases, and 7 bases stayed unmatched. In nucleotides, the CDR3 is TGTGCCAGCAGCTCAGTGGCGGGAGGGAGCTACGAGCAGTACTTC. Protein product: CASSSVAGGSYEQYF.

This clone was seen a single time. The chain combines TRBV5-1 with TRBJ2-7, with a possible D match to TRBD2 (6 bases). The V gene lost 1 base and the J gene lost 6 bases, with 14 bases spanning the gap. This CDR3 spans 14 amino acids. Germline CDR1 SGHRS, CDR2 YFSETQ. The CDR3 DNA reads as TGCGCCAGCAGCTTGACTAGCTATGGTGGCGAGCAGTACTTC. Its translation: CASSLTSYGGEQYF.

This rearrangement joins TRBV6-5 to TRBJ2-7, with TRBD2 identical over 9 bases. The CDR3 contains 14 residues. Trimming at V came to 8 bases and at J to 4 bases, leaving 9 bases not matched to a gene. Germline loops: CDR1 MNHEY, CDR2 SVGAGI. The CDR3 nucleotides are TGTGCCAGCTCCGAGACTAGCGGACTTTACGAGCAGTACTTC. Residues: CASSETSGLYEQYF.

This clone has a single count. The J gene is TRBJ2-2, the V gene TRBV7-9, with D maybe TRBD2 (6 bases). In germline, CDR1 is SEHNR, CDR2 FQNEAQ (reference sequence). Trimming cost V 5 bases and J 6 bases, with 16 bases left between them. There are 15 residues in the CDR3. CDR3 protein: CASSERLVEPGELFF. For the CDR3, the DNA is TGTGCCAGCAGCGAACGACTAGTGGAGCCCGGGGAGCTGTTTTTT.

The CDR3 loop is CASSLGREEAGELFF. CDR3 in DNA: TGCGCCAGCAGCTTGGGCAGGGAAGAAGCCGGGGAGCTGTTTTTT. The rearrangement uses TRBV5-1 and TRBJ2-2, with a tentative D call TRBD1 (5 bases). The CDR3 length is 15 residues. V lost 0 bases and J lost 6, with 12 bases in between. Germline assignment: CDR1 SGHRS and CDR2 YFSETQ.

This clone came up once. Here the CDR3 reads CASSLDSSGANVLTF. In nucleotides, the CDR3 is TGCGCCAGCAGCTTGGACAGCTCTGGGGCCAACGTCCTGACTTTC. This sequence joins TRBV5-1 and TRBJ2-6; D gene unclear. Between the trimmed V and J ends, which lost 0 bases and 0 bases, there was a span of 4 bases. This CDR3 region has 15 residues. Germline V CDR1 and CDR2: SGHRS, YFSETQ.

The chain couples TRBV5-4 to TRBJ2-7; TRBD1 matches 8 bases. The CDR3 totals 15 residues. The trim removed 3 bases at V and 0 bases at J, leaving 5 bases unmatched. The V gene's germline CDR1 is SGHNT and CDR2 YYREEE (reference sequence). The CDR3 DNA follows: TGTGCCAGCAGCTCCGCGACAGGGGCCTCCTACGAGCAGTACTTC. Residues: CASSSATGASYEQYF.

The V gene is TRBV12-5, the J gene TRBJ2-3, with a possible D match to TRBD2 (5 bases). The germline V and J ends were trimmed by 0 bases and 2 bases, with 15 bases remaining between them. Germline V gene sequence: CDR1 LGHNT, CDR2 FRNRAP. The CDR3 is made up of 17 amino acids. The CDR3 reads CASGLVLGGSTTDTQYF. CDR3 DNA: TGTGCTAGTGGTTTGGTACTAGGCGGCTCCACCACAGATACGCAGTATTTT.

This clone appeared once. V gene TRBV11-2 combines with J gene TRBJ2-2; the D is unclear. Germline loops: CDR1 SGHAT, CDR2 FQNNGV. V gave up 4 bases and J gave up 5 bases, with 5 bases separating them. CDR3 length equals 12 residues. The CDR3 loop reads CASSSVTGELFF. In DNA form, the CDR3 reads TGTGCCAGCAGCTCGGTAACCGGGGAGCTGTTTTTT. Using reference TRBV11-2 and TRBJ2-2 for the parts outside the CDR3, the full variable domain is EAGVAQSPRYKIIEKRQSVAFWCNPISGHATLYWYQQILGQGPKLLIQFQNNGVVDDSQLPKDRFSAERLKGVDSTLKIQPAKLEDSAVYLCASSSVTGELFFGEGSRLTVL.

The chain combines TRBV19 with TRBJ2-5; 10 bases align to TRBD1. V trimming: 9 bases; J trimming: 4 bases; junction bases outside the gene matches: 5. Germline loops: CDR1 LNHDA, CDR2 SQIVND (reference sequence). This CDR3 spans 13 amino acids. The CDR3 loop reads CARAGTGAETQYF. The CDR3 region has the DNA TGTGCCAGAGCCGGGACAGGGGCAGAGACCCAGTACTTC.

The sample holds a few counts of this clone. This chain connects TRBV30 to TRBJ2-2; D not certain. The V gene's germline CDR1 is GTSNPN and CDR2 SVGIG (reference sequence). Trimming pared 4 bases from V and 1 base from J, leaving 4 bases between. The CDR3 spans 12 residues. CDR3 sequence reads: CAWNGNTGELFF. The CDR3 DNA reads as TGTGCCTGGAACGGGAACACCGGGGAGCTGTTTTTT. The variable domain in full, with the rest retrieved from reference TRBV30 and TRBJ2-2, is SQTIHQWPATLVQPVGSPLSLECTVEGTSNPNLYWYRQAAGRGLQLLFYSVGIGQISSEVPQNLSASRPQDRQFILSSKKLLLSDSGFYLCAWNGNTGELFFGEGSRLTVL.